The 26 T cell receptor beta chains below all came from one sample that was sequenced in a study of blood T cell repertoires in COVID-19. Method: immunoSEQ multiplex PCR; TCRdb's copy keeps in-frame clones and lacks some. Of 200,000 to 300,000 clones in the sample, 80% to 90% were seen once. Sequenced: PBMCs or T cells enriched from blood (not recorded which). The source is a man in his forties who had recovered from COVID-19.

The chain is built from TRBV12-5 and TRBJ2-5; 11 positions agree with TRBD2. This CDR3 contains 15 residues. Germline lookup yields CDR1 LGHNT and CDR2 FRNRAP. The V segment lost 4 bases and the J segment 3 bases; nucleotides outside the gene matches: 4. The CDR3 reads CASGYGTSGEETQYF. DNA of the CDR3: TGTGCTAGTGGTTACGGGACTAGCGGCGAAGAGACCCAGTACTTC.

The J gene is TRBJ2-2, the V gene TRBV6-1; 7 bases are shared with TRBD2. Germline CDR1 and CDR2: MNHNS and SASEGT. Unmatched junction bases numbered 13, after V lost 0 bases and J lost 3 bases. This CDR3 contains 19 residues. Here the CDR3 reads CASSEAGVGGGSYTGELFF. In nucleotides, the CDR3 is TGTGCCAGCAGTGAAGCGGGGGTTGGTGGCGGGAGCTACACCGGGGAGCTGTTTTTT.

The chain has TRBV5-4 and TRBJ2-5; TRBD2 matches at 7 bases. Germline V gives CDR1 SGHNT, CDR2 YYREEE (reference sequence). Losses at the gene ends were 3 bases for V and 5 bases for J; bases not matched to a gene: 4. This CDR3 is built from 13 residues. The CDR3 protein is CASSSGGVETQYF. DNA for the CDR3: TGTGCCAGCAGCTCGGGGGGTGTGGAGACCCAGTACTTC.

This chain links TRBV3-1 (or the pseudogene TRBV3-2) with TRBJ2-7; D is perhaps TRBD1 (6 bases). There are 14 residues in the CDR3. The V gene lost 3 bases and the J gene lost 2 bases, with 11 bases spanning the gap. Germline lookup yields CDR1 LGHDT and CDR2 YNNKEL (reference sequence). CDR3 amino acids: CASSQPGTTYEQYF. DNA of the CDR3: TGTGCCAGCAGCCAGCCAGGGACAACCTACGAGCAGTACTTC.

This clone showed up just a few times. The V and J genes are TRBV5-4 and TRBJ2-3; 9 nucleotides agree with TRBD2. Losses at the gene ends were 6 bases for V and 2 bases for J; bases not matched to a gene: 7. CDR1 is SGHNT, CDR2 YYREEE, per germline (reference sequence). This CDR3 contains 15 residues. CDR3 in amino acids: CASKLAGPDTDTQYF. The DNA for the CDR3 is TGTGCCAGCAAGCTAGCGGGGCCAGACACAGATACGCAGTATTTT.

The chain employs TRBV6-1 and TRBJ2-5, with a tentative D call TRBD2 (6 bases). Trimming stripped 0 bases from V and 0 bases from J, with 17 bases between. CDR1 MNHNS and CDR2 SASEGT come from the germline V gene. The CDR3 contains 18 residues. CDR3 bases: TGTGCCAGCAGTGAAGCGGCAGGTGGAGGAGGGTACCAAGAGACCCAGTACTTC. It specifies CASSEAAGGGGYQETQYF.

The chain joins TRBV7-9 to TRBJ2-3; 8 bases fit TRBD2. Trimming took 1 base from V and 6 from J; bases not matched to a gene: 9. CDR1 is SEHNR and CDR2 is FQNEAQ in the germline V gene (reference sequence). CDR3 length: 16 amino acids. The CDR3 sequence: CASSLVGPTGGDTQYF. The DNA for the CDR3 is TGTGCCAGCAGCTTAGTGGGCCCAACGGGAGGGGATACGCAGTATTTT. Full variable domain (outside the CDR3, taken from reference TRBV7-9 and TRBJ2-3): DTGVSQNPRHKITKRGQNVTFRCDPISEHNRLYWYRQTLGQGPEFLTYFQNEAQLEKSRLLSDRFSAERPKGSFSTLEIQRTEQGDSAMYLCASSLVGPTGGDTQYFGPGTRLTVL.

The J gene is TRBJ1-3, the V gene TRBV7-9; TRBD1 might be the D (6 bases). The CDR3 runs 15 residues. Looked up from germline, CDR1 is SEHNR and CDR2 is FQNEAQ (reference sequence). Trimming pared 11 bases from V and 0 bases from J, leaving 17 bases between. The CDR3 is CAGRPGTRSGNTIYF. In DNA form, the CDR3 reads TGTGCCGGACGTCCCGGGACACGCTCTGGAAACACCATATATTTT.

The chain has TRBV5-6 and TRBJ1-1; D is uncertain. This CDR3 is built from 11 residues. CDR1 is SGHDT and CDR2 is YYEEEE in the germline V gene. V lost 1 base to trimming and J lost 14 bases, with 12 bases between them. This chain's CDR3 is CASSLRDSAFF. CDR3 in DNA: TGTGCCAGCAGCTTGCGAGACTCCGCCTTCTTT.

V gene TRBV27 combines with J gene TRBJ2-7; 14 nucleotides match TRBD2. CDR3 length equals 15 residues. Trimming removed 5 bases from V and 3 bases from J; junction bases left unmatched: 3. Looked up from germline, CDR1 is MNHEY and CDR2 is SMNVEV (reference sequence). DNA for the CDR3: TGTGCCAGCAGTCCTGGGACTAGCGGGGGCTACGAGCAGTACTTC. Its protein is CASSPGTSGGYEQYF.

The chain links TRBV19 to TRBJ1-6; TRBD1 might be the D (6 bases). V was shortened by 7 bases and J by 8 bases, with 24 bases between the two germline ends. CDR1 and CDR2 from the germline V gene are LNHDA and SQIVND (reference sequence). The CDR3 sequence is 17 residues long. CDR3 region: CASTSMSTGLSHSPLHF. For the CDR3, the DNA is TGTGCCAGTACCTCCATGTCCACAGGGCTCTCTCATTCACCCCTCCACTTT.

The V call is TRBV7-2, the J call TRBJ2-2; 8 bases align to TRBD2. The CDR3 is 16 amino acids. V lost 5 bases, J lost 0 bases, and 5 bases stayed unmatched. Germline V CDR1 and CDR2: SGHTA, FQGNSA. The DNA of the CDR3 is TGTGCCAGCAGCCCGCACGGGGGGGCGAACACCGGGGAGCTGTTTTTT. Residues: CASSPHGGANTGELFF.

The V gene is TRBV3-1 (or the pseudogene TRBV3-2), the J gene TRBJ2-4, with 10 positions matching TRBD2. This CDR3 has 17 residues. Trimming took 1 base from V and 0 from J; bases not matched to a gene: 3. Germline values: CDR1 LGHDT, CDR2 YNNKEL (reference sequence). The CDR3 nucleotides read TGTGCCAGCAGCCAAGCCGGGACTAGCGTAGCCAAAAACATTCAGTACTTC. This sequence encodes CASSQAGTSVAKNIQYF.

The V call is TRBV5-1, the J call TRBJ1-5; 7 bases line up with TRBD1. J gave up 6 bases and V 0 bases, and 9 bases lay outside the gene matches. CDR3 size: 16 residues. Germline CDR1 SGHRS, CDR2 YFSETQ. CDR3 loop: CASSLGPQGEVQPQHF. CDR3 DNA sequence: TGCGCCAGCAGCTTGGGCCCCCAGGGGGAGGTTCAGCCCCAGCATTTT.

The chain carries TRBV6-4 and TRBJ1-6; D gene uncertain. The germline V gene encodes CDR1 MRHNA and CDR2 SNTAGT. The CDR3 is 13 residues long. Between the trimmed V and J ends, which lost 4 bases and 9 bases, there was a span of 10 bases. The CDR3 DNA reads TGTGCCAGCAGTGTTTCCGGTGGTTCACCCCTCCACTTT. This gives the protein CASSVSGGSPLHF.

The chain has TRBV7-9 and TRBJ1-2; D uncertain. The CDR3 length is 12 residues. Trimming took 7 bases from V and 11 from J, leaving 17 bases between them. Germline V lookup: CDR1 SEHNR, CDR2 FQNEAQ (reference sequence). CDR3 DNA: TGTGCCAGCAACCCCGGCATGGGCGTTTACACCTTC. Translation gives CASNPGMGVYTF.

The chain joins TRBV6-6 to TRBJ1-5; a weak D match, TRBD1 (6 bases). V was shortened by 0 bases and J by 2 bases, with 11 bases between the two germline ends. CDR3 length equals 16 residues. The germline CDR1 and CDR2 sequences are MNHNY and SVGAGI (reference sequence). The CDR3 DNA reads TGTGCCAGCAGTTACTCGAACAGGGTGGGCAATCAGCCCCAGCATTTT. Translation: CASSYSNRVGNQPQHF.

J is TRBJ2-1 and V is TRBV30, with D perhaps TRBD2 (6 bases). Per the germline V gene, CDR1 is GTSNPN and CDR2 is SVGIG (reference sequence). This CDR3 has 11 residues. V was cut by 4 bases and J by 7 bases, with 8 bases left in between. In DNA form, the CDR3 reads TGTGCCTGGACTAGCGCTAATGAGCAGTTCTTC. The encoded protein is CAWTSANEQFF.

The gene calls are TRBV7-9 and TRBJ1-1; D remains unclear. Trimming stripped 2 bases from V and 2 bases from J, with 9 bases between. CDR3 length equals 14 residues. The V gene's germline CDR1 is SEHNR and CDR2 FQNEAQ (reference sequence). The CDR3 is CASSLNNLNTEAFF. CDR3 nucleotides: TGTGCCAGCAGCTTAAATAACTTAAACACTGAAGCTTTCTTT.

Of note for this clone: This same CDR3 is encoded by further DNA sequences in the sample. The chain combines TRBV5-1 with TRBJ2-7; D gene uncertain. The germline gives CDR1 SGHRS, CDR2 YFSETQ. Trimming shortened V by 0 bases and J by 0 bases, and 10 bases separated the two germline ends. The CDR3 has 15 amino acids. The chain's CDR3 is CASSLASGSSYEQYF. CDR3 bases: TGCGCCAGCAGCTTGGCTTCCGGGTCCTCCTACGAGCAGTACTTC.

V is TRBV6-6 and J is TRBJ1-5, with D perhaps matching TRBD1 (5 bases). CDR1 and CDR2 (germline): MNHNY, SVGAGI (reference sequence). The CDR3 covers 15 residues. V was pared by 2 bases and J by 4 bases, with 12 bases between. CDR3 amino acids: CASSYPGERNQPQHF. The CDR3 coding sequence is TGTGCCAGCAGTTACCCGGGGGAGAGAAATCAGCCCCAGCATTTT.

This clone was seen once. The genes are TRBV6-2 or TRBV6-3 and TRBJ2-5; 9 nucleotides match TRBD1. Looked up from germline, CDR1 is MNHEY and CDR2 is SVGEGT. With V trimmed by 2 bases and J by 5 bases, 6 bases remained unmatched. This CDR3 region has 15 residues. The CDR3 bases are TGTGCCAGCAGTTACGGGACAGGGAATTTGGAGACCCAGTACTTC. Translation: CASSYGTGNLETQYF.

The chain combines TRBV27 with TRBJ1-1, with D tentatively TRBD1 (5 bases). The CDR3 is 16 amino acids. Trimming cost V 5 bases and J 4 bases, with 20 bases left between them. From germline, CDR1 is MNHEY and CDR2 SMNVEV (reference sequence). The DNA for the CDR3 is TGTGCCAGCAGTCCTCTCGGGGGGATCTTTGGCACTGAAGCTTTCTTT. Translation: CASSPLGGIFGTEAFF.

The chain is built from TRBV4-2 and TRBJ2-7; TRBD2 matches 8 bases. The CDR3 is 16 amino acids. The trim removed 4 bases at V and 2 bases at J, leaving 10 bases unmatched. The germline gives CDR1 LGHNA, CDR2 YNFKEQ. CDR3: CASSPFGGAEPYEQYF. The CDR3 DNA sequence: TGTGCCAGCAGCCCATTCGGGGGGGCAGAGCCCTACGAGCAGTACTTC.

The CDR3 region is CASSALNSPLHF. DNA of the CDR3: TGCGCCAGCAGTGCGCTTAATTCACCCCTCCACTTT. This sequence joins TRBV5-1 and TRBJ1-6; no firm D call. The CDR3 contains 12 residues. Germline loops: CDR1 SGHRS, CDR2 YFSETQ. V gave up 5 bases and J gave up 6 bases, with 6 bases separating them.

This clone appeared a few times. This chain uses TRBV19 with TRBJ1-1; 10 bases are shared with TRBD1. The V segment lost 1 base and the J segment 3 bases; nucleotides outside the gene matches: 5. The germline CDR1 and CDR2 sequences are LNHDA and SQIVND (reference sequence). The length of the CDR3 is 16 residues. The CDR3 DNA is TGTGCCAGTAGTATAGGTGGGACAGGGGTAGACACTGAAGCTTTCTTT. Residues: CASSIGGTGVDTEAFF.